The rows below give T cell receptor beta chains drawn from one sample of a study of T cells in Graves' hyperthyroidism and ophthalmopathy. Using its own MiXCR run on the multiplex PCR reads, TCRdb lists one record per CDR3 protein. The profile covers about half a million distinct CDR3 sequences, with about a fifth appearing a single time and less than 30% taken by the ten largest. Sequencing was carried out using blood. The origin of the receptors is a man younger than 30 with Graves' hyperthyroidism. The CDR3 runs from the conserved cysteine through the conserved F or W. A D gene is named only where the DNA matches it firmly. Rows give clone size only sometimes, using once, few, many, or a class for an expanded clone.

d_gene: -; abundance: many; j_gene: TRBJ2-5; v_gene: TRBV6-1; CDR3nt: TGTGCCAGCGAAGGGGGACTCGCCGAGACCCAGTACTTC; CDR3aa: CASEGGLAETQYF
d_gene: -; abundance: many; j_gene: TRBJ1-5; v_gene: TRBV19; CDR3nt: TGTGCCAGTCTCCCCAGGGCGGGCAATCAGCCCCAGCATTTT; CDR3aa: CASLPRAGNQPQHF
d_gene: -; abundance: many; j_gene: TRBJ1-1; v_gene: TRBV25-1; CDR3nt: TGTGCCAGCATCCAGGACCGGAACACTGAAGCTTTCTTT; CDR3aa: CASIQDRNTEAFF
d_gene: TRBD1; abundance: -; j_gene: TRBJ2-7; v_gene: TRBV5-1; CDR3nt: TGCGCCAGCAGCACAGGACAGGCAGCTTACGAGCAGTACTTC; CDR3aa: CASSTGQAAYEQYF
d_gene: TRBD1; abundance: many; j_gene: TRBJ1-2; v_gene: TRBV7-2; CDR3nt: TGTGCCAGCAGCTTAGCGGGACAGTTCTATGGCTACACCTTC; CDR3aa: CASSLAGQFYGYTF
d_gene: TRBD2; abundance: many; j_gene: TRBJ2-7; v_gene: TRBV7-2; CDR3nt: TGTGCCAGCAGCTTGGGACTAGTAAGCTCCTACGAGCAGTACTTC; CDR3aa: CASSLGLVSSYEQYF
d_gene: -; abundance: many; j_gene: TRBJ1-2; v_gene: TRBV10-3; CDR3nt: TGTGCCATCAGTGAGGGATACGAGGACTATGGCTACACCTTC; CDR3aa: CAISEGYEDYGYTF
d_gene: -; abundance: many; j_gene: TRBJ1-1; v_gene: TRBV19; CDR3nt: TGTGCCAGTAGCAACATTTGGTCAGGGTCGGACGCTTTCTTT; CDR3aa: CASSNIWSGSDAFF
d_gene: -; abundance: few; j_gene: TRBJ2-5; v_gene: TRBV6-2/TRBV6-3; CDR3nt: TGTGCCAGCAGTTACTCTCCTCAGGACGGGGAGACCCAGTACTTC; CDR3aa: CASSYSPQDGETQYF
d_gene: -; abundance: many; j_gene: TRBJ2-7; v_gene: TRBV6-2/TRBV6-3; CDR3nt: TGTGCCAGCGGCCAGATTTACGAGCAGTACTTC; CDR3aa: CASGQIYEQYF
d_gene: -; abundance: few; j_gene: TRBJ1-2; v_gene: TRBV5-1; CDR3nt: TGCGCCAGCAGCTTGGCAGGGAGAGGCTATGGCTACACCTTC; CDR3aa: CASSLAGRGYGYTF
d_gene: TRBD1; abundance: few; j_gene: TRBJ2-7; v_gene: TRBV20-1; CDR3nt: TGCAGTGCCACCCGGGACAGCCCGGTAGGCGAGCAGTACTTC; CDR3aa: CSATRDSPVGEQYF
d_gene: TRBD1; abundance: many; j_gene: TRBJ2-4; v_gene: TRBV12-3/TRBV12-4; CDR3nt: TGTGCCAGCAGTTCCGCCCGAATAAACATCCGGGACAGCAAAAACATTCAGTACTTC; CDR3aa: CASSSARINIRDSKNIQYF
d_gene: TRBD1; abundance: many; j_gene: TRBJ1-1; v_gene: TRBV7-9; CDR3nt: TGTGCCTGTATCGTTGGACAGGATAGAAGCCCCGTACTGAACACTGAAGCTTTCTTT; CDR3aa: CACIVGQDRSPVLNTEAFF
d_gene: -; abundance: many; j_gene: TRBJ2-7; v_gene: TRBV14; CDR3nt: TGTGCCAGCAGCCAAGTACAGGGTTACGAGCAGTACTTC; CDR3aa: CASSQVQGYEQYF
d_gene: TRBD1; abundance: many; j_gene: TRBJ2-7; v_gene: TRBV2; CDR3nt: TGTGCCAGCAGTGTGGGGACAGGGGGATACTACGAGCAGTACTTC; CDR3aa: CASSVGTGGYYEQYF
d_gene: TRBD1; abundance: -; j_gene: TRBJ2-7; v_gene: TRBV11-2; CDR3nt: TGTGCCAGCAGCTTAGAATCCAGGGGGTTCTACGAGCAGTACTTC; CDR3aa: CASSLESRGFYEQYF
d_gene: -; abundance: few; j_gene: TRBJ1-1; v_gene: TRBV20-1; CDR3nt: TGCAGTGCTGGGCTGACGAACACTGAAGCTTTCTTT; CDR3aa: CSAGLTNTEAFF
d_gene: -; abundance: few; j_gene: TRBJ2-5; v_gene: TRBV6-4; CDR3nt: TGTGCCAGCAGTGTTCTGCCGGGAGAGACCCAGTACTTC; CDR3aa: CASSVLPGETQYF
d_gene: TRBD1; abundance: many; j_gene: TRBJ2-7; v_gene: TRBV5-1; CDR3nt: TGCGCCAGCAGAACCGGGACAGGGGCTGGCGAGCAGTACTTC; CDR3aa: CASRTGTGAGEQYF
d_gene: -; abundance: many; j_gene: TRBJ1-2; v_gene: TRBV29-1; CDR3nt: TGCAGCACAGCCGGGACAACCTATGGCTACACCTTC; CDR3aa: CSTAGTTYGYTF
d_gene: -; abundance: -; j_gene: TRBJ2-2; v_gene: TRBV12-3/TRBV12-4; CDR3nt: TGTGCCAGCGGTTTAACGGGTCTCGAAGGTAACGGGGAGCTGTGTTTT; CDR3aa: CASGLTGLEGNGELCF
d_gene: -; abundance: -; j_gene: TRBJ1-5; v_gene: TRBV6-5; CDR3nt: TGTGCCAGCAGTTACTCGAGTGTCCTAGGGCCCCAGCATTTT; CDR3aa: CASSYSSVLGPQHF
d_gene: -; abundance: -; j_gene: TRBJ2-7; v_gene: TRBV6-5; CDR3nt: TGTGCCAGCCGAAAACAGGGATACTACGAGCAGTACTTC; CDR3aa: CASRKQGYYEQYF
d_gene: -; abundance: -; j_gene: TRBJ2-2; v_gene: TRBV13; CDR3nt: TGTGCCAGCAGCTTAGATAGAAAGAACACCGGGGAGCTGTTTTTT; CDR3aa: CASSLDRKNTGELFF
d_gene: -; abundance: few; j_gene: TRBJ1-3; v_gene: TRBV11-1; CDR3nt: TGTGCCAGCAGCTTAAGGGGGGCGGGGGACTCTGGAAACACCATATATTTT; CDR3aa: CASSLRGAGDSGNTIYF
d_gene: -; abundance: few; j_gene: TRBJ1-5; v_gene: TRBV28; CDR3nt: TGTGCCAGCAGTACCAACAGCCAAAGTGGGCCCCAGCATTTT; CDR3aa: CASSTNSQSGPQHF
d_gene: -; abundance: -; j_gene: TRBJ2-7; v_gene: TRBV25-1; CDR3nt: TGTGCCAGCAGTGAATGGGGACATTCTGACGAGCAGTACTTC; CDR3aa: CASSEWGHSDEQYF
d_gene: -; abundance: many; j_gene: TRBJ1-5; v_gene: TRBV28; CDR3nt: TGTGCCAGCAGTCATGAACGAGGGCAGGAGGATCAGCCCCAGCATTTT; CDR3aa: CASSHERGQEDQPQHF
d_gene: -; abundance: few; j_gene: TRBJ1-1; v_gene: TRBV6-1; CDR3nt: TGTGCCAGCAGGCGGGGGGGGTTCAGTGAAGCTTTCTTT; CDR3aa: CASRRGGFSEAFF
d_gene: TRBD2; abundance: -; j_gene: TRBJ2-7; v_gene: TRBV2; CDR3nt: TGTGCCAGCAGTCAGACTAGCTCTTTTTCCGAGCAGTACTTC; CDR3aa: CASSQTSSFSEQYF
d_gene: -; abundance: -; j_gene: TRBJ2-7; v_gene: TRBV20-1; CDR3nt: TGCAGTGCTATTGAAACTCCCACGATCGCCGAGCAGTACTTC; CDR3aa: CSAIETPTIAEQYF
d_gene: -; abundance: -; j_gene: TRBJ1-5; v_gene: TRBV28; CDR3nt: TGTGCCAGCAGGAGACACGATTTCAATCAGCCCCAGCATTTT; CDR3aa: CASRRHDFNQPQHF
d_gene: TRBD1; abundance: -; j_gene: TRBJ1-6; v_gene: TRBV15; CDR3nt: TGTGCCACCAGCAGTGAGGACAGGGGAGATAATTCACCCCTCCACTTT; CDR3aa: CATSSEDRGDNSPLHF
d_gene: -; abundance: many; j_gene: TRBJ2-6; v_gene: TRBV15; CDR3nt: TGTGCCACCAGCAGAGGCGAGGGGGTTTTCGGGGCCAACGTCCTGACTTTC; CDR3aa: CATSRGEGVFGANVLTF
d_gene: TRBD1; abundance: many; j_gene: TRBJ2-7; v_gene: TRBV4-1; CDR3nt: TGCGCCAGCAGCCAAGACCAGGGGGCTCGGGAGCAGTACTTC; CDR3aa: CASSQDQGAREQYF
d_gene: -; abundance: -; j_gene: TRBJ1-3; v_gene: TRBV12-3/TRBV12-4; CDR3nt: TGTGCCAGCAGTCCCGGGCCCGCGGGAAACACCATATATTTT; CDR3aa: CASSPGPAGNTIYF